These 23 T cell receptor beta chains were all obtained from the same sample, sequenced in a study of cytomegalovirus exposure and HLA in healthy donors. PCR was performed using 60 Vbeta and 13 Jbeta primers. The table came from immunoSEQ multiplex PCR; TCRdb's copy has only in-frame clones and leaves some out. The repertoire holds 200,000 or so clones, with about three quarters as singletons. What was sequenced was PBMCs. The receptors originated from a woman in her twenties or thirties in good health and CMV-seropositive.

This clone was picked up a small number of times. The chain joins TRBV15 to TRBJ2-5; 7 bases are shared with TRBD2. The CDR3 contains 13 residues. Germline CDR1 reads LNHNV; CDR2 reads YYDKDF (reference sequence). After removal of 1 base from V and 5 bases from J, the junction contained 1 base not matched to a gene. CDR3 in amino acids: CATSRGGGETQYF. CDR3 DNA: TGTGCCACCAGCAGAGGGGGAGGGGAGACCCAGTACTTC.

CDR3 nucleotides: TGTGCCAGCAGCTTGGTGCAGTCCTACGAGCAGTACTTC. As protein: CASSLVQSYEQYF. The chain links TRBV5-6 to TRBJ2-7, with unresolved D. V lost 0 bases and J lost 1, with 5 bases in between. The length of the CDR3 is 13 residues. Germline CDR1 is SGHDT and CDR2 is YYEEEE.

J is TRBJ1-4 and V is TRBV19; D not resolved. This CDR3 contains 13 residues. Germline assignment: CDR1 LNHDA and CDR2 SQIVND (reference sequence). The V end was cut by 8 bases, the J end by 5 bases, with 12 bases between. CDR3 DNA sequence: TGTGCCAGTGAGAGGCACAAAAATGAAAAACTGTTTTTT. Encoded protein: CASERHKNEKLFF.

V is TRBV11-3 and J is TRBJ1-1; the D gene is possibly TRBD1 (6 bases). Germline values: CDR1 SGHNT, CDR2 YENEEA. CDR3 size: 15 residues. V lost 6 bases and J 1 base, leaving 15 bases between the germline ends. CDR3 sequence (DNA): TGTGCCAGCAGTCTAACAGGGATTGGGAACACTGAAGCTTTCTTT. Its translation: CASSLTGIGNTEAFF.

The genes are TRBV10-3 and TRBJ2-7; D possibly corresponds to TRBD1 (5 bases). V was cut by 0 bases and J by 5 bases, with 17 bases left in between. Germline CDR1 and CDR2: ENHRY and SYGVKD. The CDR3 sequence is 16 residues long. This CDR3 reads CAISESTRALRDEQYF. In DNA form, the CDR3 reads TGTGCCATCAGTGAGTCGACTCGGGCCCTCAGGGACGAGCAGTACTTC.

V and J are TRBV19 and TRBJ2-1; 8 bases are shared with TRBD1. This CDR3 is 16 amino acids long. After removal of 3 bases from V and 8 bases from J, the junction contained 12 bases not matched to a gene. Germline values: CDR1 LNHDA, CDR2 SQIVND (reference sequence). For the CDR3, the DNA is TGTGCCAGTAGTATCATCAGAGGACAGGGAAGTCATGAGCAGTTCTTC. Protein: CASSIIRGQGSHEQFF.

The CDR3 nucleotides read TGTGCCAGCACCCGGCAGGGGGCTTGGGAGACCCAGTACTTC. Translated: CASTRQGAWETQYF. The rearrangement uses TRBV7-2 and TRBJ2-5, with 8 bases matching TRBD1. After removal of 7 bases from V and 5 bases from J, the junction contained 9 bases not matched to a gene. Germline CDR1 reads SGHTA; CDR2 reads FQGNSA. The CDR3 length is 14 residues.

CDR3 in DNA: TGTGCCAGCAGCCTTTTCGGAGGGGTGAGCTCCTACGAGCAGTACTTC. Translating gives CASSLFGGVSSYEQYF. The chain carries TRBV7-9 and TRBJ2-7; a possible D gene is TRBD2 (6 bases). V was clipped by 5 bases and J by 0 bases, with 17 bases between them. The CDR3 is made up of 16 amino acids. Germline-derived CDR1 and CDR2 are SEHNR and FQNEAQ (reference sequence).

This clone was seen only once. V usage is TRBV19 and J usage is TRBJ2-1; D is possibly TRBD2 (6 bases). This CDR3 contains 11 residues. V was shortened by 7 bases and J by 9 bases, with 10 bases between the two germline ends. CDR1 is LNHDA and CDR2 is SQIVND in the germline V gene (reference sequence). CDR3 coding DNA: TGTGCCAGTACTGGGAGGTTTGAGCAGTTCTTC. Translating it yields CASTGRFEQFF.

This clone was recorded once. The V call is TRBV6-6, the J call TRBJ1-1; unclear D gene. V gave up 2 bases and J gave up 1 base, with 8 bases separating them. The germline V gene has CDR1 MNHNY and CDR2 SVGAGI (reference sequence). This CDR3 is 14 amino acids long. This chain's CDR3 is CASSYPHTNTEAFF. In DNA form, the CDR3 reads TGTGCCAGCAGTTACCCCCACACGAACACTGAAGCTTTCTTT.

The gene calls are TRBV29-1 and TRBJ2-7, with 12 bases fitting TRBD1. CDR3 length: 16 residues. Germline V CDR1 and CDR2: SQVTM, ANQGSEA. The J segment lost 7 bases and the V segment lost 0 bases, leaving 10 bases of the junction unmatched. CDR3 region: CSVEDLTGQGAEEQYF. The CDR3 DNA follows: TGCAGCGTTGAAGATCTTACGGGACAGGGGGCGGAAGAGCAGTACTTC.

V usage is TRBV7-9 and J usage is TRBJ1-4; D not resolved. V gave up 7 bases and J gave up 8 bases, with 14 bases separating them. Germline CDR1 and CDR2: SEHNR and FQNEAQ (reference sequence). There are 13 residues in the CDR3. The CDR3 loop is CASTIPAVEKLFF. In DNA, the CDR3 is TGTGCCAGCACCATACCGGCGGTGGAAAAACTGTTTTTT.

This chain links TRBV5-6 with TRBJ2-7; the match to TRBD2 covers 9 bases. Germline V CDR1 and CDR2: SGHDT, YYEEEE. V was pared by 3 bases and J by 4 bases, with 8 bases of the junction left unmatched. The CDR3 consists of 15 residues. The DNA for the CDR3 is TGTGCCAGCAGCTCGGGTCTAGCGGGAAGGTACGAGCAGTACTTC. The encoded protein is CASSSGLAGRYEQYF. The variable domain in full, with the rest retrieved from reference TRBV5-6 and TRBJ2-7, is DAGVTQSPTHLIKTRGQQVTLRCSPKSGHDTVSWYQQALGQGPQFIFQYYEEEERQRGNFPDRFSGHQFPNYSSELNVNALLLGDSALYLCASSSGLAGRYEQYFGPGTRLTVT.

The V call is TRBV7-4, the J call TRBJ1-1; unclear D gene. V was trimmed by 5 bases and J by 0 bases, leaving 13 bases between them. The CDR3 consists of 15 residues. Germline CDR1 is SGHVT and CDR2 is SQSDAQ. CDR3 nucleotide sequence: TGTGCCAGCAGCACCCCGGCAGACATGAACACTGAAGCTTTCTTT. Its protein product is CASSTPADMNTEAFF.

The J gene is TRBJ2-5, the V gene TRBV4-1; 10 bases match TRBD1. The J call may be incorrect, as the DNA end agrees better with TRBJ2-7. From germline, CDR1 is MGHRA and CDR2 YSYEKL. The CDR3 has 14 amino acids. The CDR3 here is CASSFDRGLYEQYF. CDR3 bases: TGCGCCAGCAGTTTCGACAGGGGGCTTTACGAGCAGTACTTC.

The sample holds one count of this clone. The CDR3 coding sequence is TGTGCCAGCGAACGAGGGACAGGGGCCCCCTACGAGCAGTACTTC. Its translation is CASERGTGAPYEQYF. The V and J genes are TRBV6-6 and TRBJ2-7, with 10 bases matching TRBD1. CDR3 length: 15 amino acids. Germline V gene lookup returns CDR1 MNHNY and CDR2 SVGAGI (reference sequence). Trimming cost V 8 bases and J 2 bases; bases outside gene matches: 9.

DNA of the CDR3: TGCAGCGTTGGACTTCACACAGATACGCAGTATTTT. This sequence encodes CSVGLHTDTQYF. The V and J genes are TRBV29-1 and TRBJ2-3; D not resolved. The germline V gene encodes CDR1 SQVTM and CDR2 ANQGSEA. CDR3 length equals 12 residues. Trimming stripped 4 bases from V and 2 bases from J, with 7 bases between.

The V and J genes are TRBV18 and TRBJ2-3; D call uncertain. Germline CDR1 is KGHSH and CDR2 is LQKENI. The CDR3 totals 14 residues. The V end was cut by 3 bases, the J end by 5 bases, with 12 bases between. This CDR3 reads CASSPAGEEDTQYF. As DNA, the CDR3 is TGTGCCAGCTCACCTGCCGGAGAAGAAGATACGCAGTATTTT.

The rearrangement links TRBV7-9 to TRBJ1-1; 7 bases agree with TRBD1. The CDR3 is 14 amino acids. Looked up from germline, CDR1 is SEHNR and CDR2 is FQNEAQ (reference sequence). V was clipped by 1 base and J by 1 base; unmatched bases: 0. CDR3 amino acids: CASSLGDRNTEAFF. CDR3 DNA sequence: TGTGCCAGCAGCTTAGGGGACAGGAACACTGAAGCTTTCTTT.

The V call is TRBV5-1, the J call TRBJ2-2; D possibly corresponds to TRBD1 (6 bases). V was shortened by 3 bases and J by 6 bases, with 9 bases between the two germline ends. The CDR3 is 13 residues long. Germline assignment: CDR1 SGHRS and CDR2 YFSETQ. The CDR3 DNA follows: TGCGCCAGCAGCTCACACAGGGCCGGGGAGCTGTTTTTT. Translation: CASSSHRAGELFF.

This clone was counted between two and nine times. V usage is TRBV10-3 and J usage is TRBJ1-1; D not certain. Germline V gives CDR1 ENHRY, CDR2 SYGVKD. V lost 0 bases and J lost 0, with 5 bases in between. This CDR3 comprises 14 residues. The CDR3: CAISESRLNTEAFF. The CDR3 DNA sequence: TGTGCCATCAGTGAGTCCAGATTGAACACTGAAGCTTTCTTT.

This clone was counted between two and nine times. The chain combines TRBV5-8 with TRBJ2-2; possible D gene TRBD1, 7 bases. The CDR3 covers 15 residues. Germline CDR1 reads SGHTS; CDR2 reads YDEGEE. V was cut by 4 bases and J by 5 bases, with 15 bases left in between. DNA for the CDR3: TGTGCCAGCAGCCGGACAGGAGGGGGGACCGGGGAGCTGTTTTTT. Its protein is CASSRTGGGTGELFF.

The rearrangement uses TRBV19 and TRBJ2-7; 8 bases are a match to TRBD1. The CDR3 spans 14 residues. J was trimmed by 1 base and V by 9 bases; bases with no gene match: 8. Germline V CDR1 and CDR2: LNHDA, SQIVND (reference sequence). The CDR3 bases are TGTGCCAGCAAACCGGGACAGGCGTCCTACGAGCAGTACTTC. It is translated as CASKPGQASYEQYF.